The TCR beta chain described here comes from a study of T cell changes during pregnancy in multiple sclerosis. The data were produced by immunoSEQ multiplex PCR, yet TCRdb's version contains in-frame clones alone and is incomplete. This sample carries 55,000 to 70,000 clones, under 95% of them seen once, and the ten largest clones take approximately 1.4%. J was trimmed by 5 bases and V by 10 bases; bases with no gene match: 7. From germline, CDR1 is ENHRY and CDR2 SYGVKD. There are 14 residues in the CDR3. The sample was peripheral blood, taken in the second trimester of pregnancy. The TCR sequence derives from a female donor in good health, enrolled as a control in a pregnancy study. This rearrangement joins TRBV10-3 to TRBJ2-2; 10 bases agree with TRBD2. CDR3: CATGEREGTGELFF. CDR3 bases: TGTGCCACTGGGGAGCGGGAGGGGACCGGGGAGCTGTTTTTT.